The rows below give T cell receptor beta chains drawn from one sample of a study of OX40 agonist ivuxolimab in advanced cancers. The table came from immunoSEQ multiplex PCR; TCRdb's copy has only in-frame clones and leaves some out. The sample records roughly 67,000 clones, 80% to 90% being singletons. Source: CD4+ or CD8+ T cells sorted from blood, taken in a trial of the OX40 agonist ivuxolimab. The receptors stem from an adult with an advanced solid tumor such as melanoma, head and neck, liver or kidney cancer. CDR3s leave out the opening cysteine and the closing phenylalanine or tryptophan. Fields, in order: J gene, D gene, V gene, CDR3 protein. A D gene is named only where the DNA matches it firmly.

>TRBJ1-4|-|TRBV10-3
AISESMGSGEKLF
>TRBJ1-1|-|TRBV5-1
ASGRMNTEAF
>TRBJ1-5|-|TRBV4-2
ASSQGEDTGRGQPQH
>TRBJ2-7|TRBD1|TRBV5-4
ASSPTLDRADYEQY
>TRBJ1-2|-|TRBV7-2
ASSRDGTLYGYT
>TRBJ2-7|-|TRBV18
ASSPGTGHEQY
>TRBJ1-5|TRBD1|TRBV11-2
ASSSGTGRSNQPQH
>TRBJ1-5|TRBD1|TRBV30
AWGRTGSQPQH
>TRBJ2-1|TRBD2|TRBV7-8
ASSAFTSDPEQF
>TRBJ2-2|-|TRBV7-9
ASNPGSDTGELF
>TRBJ1-6|-|TRBV4-2
ASSQDVVRGDSPLH
>TRBJ1-1|TRBD1|TRBV10-2
ASSDPGQVFLV
>TRBJ2-1|-|TRBV5-4
ASSLDAGSSYNEQF
>TRBJ2-3|-|TRBV29-1
SVNSNQGLDTQY
>TRBJ2-7|-|TRBV7-8
ASSLLAQGTYEQY
>TRBJ2-6|TRBD1|TRBV6-1
TCRGQGSGANVLT
>TRBJ2-1|-|TRBV15
ATSVGGASEQF
>TRBJ2-7|-|TRBV27
ASSLSGRMTYEQY
>TRBJ2-3|-|TRBV6-1
ASSAERDTQY
>TRBJ2-6|-|TRBV2
ASSEDTVAGANVLT
>TRBJ2-7|-|TRBV30
AWSKGLTSHEQY
>TRBJ2-2|-|TRBV7-6
ASSSRLGLNTGELF
>TRBJ2-3|TRBD2|TRBV28
ASSKWASGRTDTQY
>TRBJ2-7|TRBD1|TRBV28
ASRPTGATYEQY
>TRBJ1-1|-|TRBV6-5
ASRPIGAATEAF
>TRBJ1-3|-|TRBV9
ASSVELGAGASGNTIY
>TRBJ1-1|-|TRBV21-1
ASRREVYTIRTEAF
>TRBJ1-4|-|TRBV29-1
SAGGGDHEKLF
>TRBJ2-7|TRBD1|TRBV19
ASSGQGLFSYEQY
>TRBJ2-3|TRBD1|TRBV2
ASRSSTGVDTQY